The 21 T cell receptor beta chains given below trace back to one sample, sequenced in a study of cytomegalovirus exposure and HLA in healthy donors. Generated by immunoSEQ multiplex PCR, the TCRdb table keeps only in-frame clones and is missing some. The sample has about 130,000 clones, about 95% seen once. Sequencing input: PBMCs. These receptors all stem from a young man in good health and CMV-seropositive.

This chain joins TRBV5-1 and TRBJ2-3; 7 bases fit TRBD2. The germline CDR1 and CDR2 sequences are SGHRS and YFSETQ. The CDR3 has 18 amino acids. J was trimmed by 3 bases and V by 0 bases; bases with no gene match: 13. CDR3 region: CASSLVRPGGGRTDTQYF. The CDR3 coding sequence is TGCGCCAGCAGCTTGGTCAGACCAGGCGGGGGTAGAACAGATACGCAGTATTTT.

The V call is TRBV9, the J call TRBJ2-5; 7 bases line up with TRBD2. Looked up from germline, CDR1 is SGDLS and CDR2 is YYNGEE. This CDR3 is built from 15 residues. With V trimmed by 3 bases and J by 5 bases, 10 bases remained unmatched. The DNA of the CDR3 is TGTGCCAGCAGCGCCACGGGAGGATTCGCGGAGACCCAGTACTTC. This translates into CASSATGGFAETQYF. Drawing the rest from reference TRBV9 and TRBJ2-5, the complete variable domain is DSGVTQTPKHLITATGQRVTLRCSPRSGDLSVYWYQQSLDQGLQFLIQYYNGEERAKGNILERFSAQQFPDLHSELNLSSLELGDSALYFCASSATGGFAETQYFGPGTRLLVL.

The chain recombines TRBV5-6 with TRBJ2-1; D remains ambiguous. CDR1 and CDR2 (germline): SGHDT, YYEEEE. The germline V and J ends were trimmed by 0 bases and 8 bases, with 12 bases remaining between them. The length of the CDR3 is 14 residues. CDR3 residues: CASSLEREVYEQFF. CDR3 sequence (DNA): TGTGCCAGCAGCTTGGAACGAGAGGTCTATGAGCAGTTCTTC.

This chain connects TRBV18 to TRBJ1-3; the match to TRBD1 covers 9 bases. CDR3 length equals 14 residues. The ends lost 3 bases at V and 3 bases at J; junction bases unmatched: 0. CDR1 KGHSH and CDR2 LQKENI come from the germline V gene. Here the CDR3 reads CASSPDRGGNTIYF. Written as DNA, the CDR3 is TGTGCCAGCTCACCGGACAGGGGTGGAAACACCATATATTTT.

The J gene is TRBJ2-6, the V gene TRBV14; D is unresolved. The ends were cut back, 4 bases at V and 4 bases at J, with 8 bases in the middle. Germline CDR1 SGHDN, CDR2 FVKESK. CDR3 length equals 14 residues. CDR3: CASSLLGGANVLTF. The CDR3 DNA reads TGTGCCAGCAGCCTCCTGGGCGGGGCCAACGTCCTGACTTTC.

The J gene is TRBJ2-7, the V gene TRBV4-1, with 8 bases that match TRBD2. Germline V gene lookup returns CDR1 MGHRA and CDR2 YSYEKL. The V segment lost 0 bases and the J segment 4 bases; nucleotides outside the gene matches: 8. The CDR3 spans 16 residues. The CDR3 nucleotides are TGCGCCAGCAGCCAAGAAGTGTCTAGCGGGCGGTACGAGCAGTACTTC. This sequence encodes CASSQEVSSGRYEQYF.

This chain uses TRBV27 with TRBJ2-3; D is perhaps TRBD2 (6 bases). The CDR3 has 18 amino acids. CDR1 and CDR2 (germline): MNHEY, SMNVEV (reference sequence). The germline V and J ends were trimmed by 0 bases and 0 bases, with 16 bases remaining between them. The CDR3 nucleotides are TGTGCCAGCAGTTTATCCCTGGGTGCGGGACTTAGCACAGATACGCAGTATTTT. Its translation: CASSLSLGAGLSTDTQYF.

This clone was counted only a few times. For the CDR3, the DNA is TGTGCCAGCTCATCAAGACAGGGGGCCGGCACTGAAGCTTTCTTT. This gives the protein CASSSRQGAGTEAFF. This chain uses TRBV18 with TRBJ1-1; TRBD1 matches 10 bases. Unmatched junction bases numbered 7, after V lost 5 bases and J lost 4 bases. Germline V CDR1 and CDR2: KGHSH, LQKENI. This CDR3 region has 15 residues.

V is TRBV14 and J is TRBJ1-1; tentatively, D is TRBD1 (6 bases). Germline CDR1 is SGHDN and CDR2 is FVKESK. The V end lost 4 bases, the J end lost 1 base, and 7 bases lay between the germline ends. The CDR3 is 13 amino acids. This CDR3 is CASSLQGNTEAFF. Here the CDR3 DNA reads TGTGCCAGCAGCCTACAGGGGAACACTGAAGCTTTCTTT.

In its sample, this clone was seen a few times. This chain uses TRBV29-1 with TRBJ1-1; TRBD1 agrees at 9 bases. The CDR3 covers 13 residues. Trimming at V came to 7 bases and at J to 7 bases, leaving 10 bases not matched to a gene. Germline V CDR1 and CDR2: SQVTM, ANQGSEA. CDR3 DNA: TGCAGCGGACAACAGGGGGCTGGTGGTGAAGCTTTCTTT. Protein: CSGQQGAGGEAFF.

The J gene is TRBJ2-1, the V gene TRBV27; 9 bases are a match to TRBD2. Trimming removed 6 bases from V and 6 bases from J; junction bases left unmatched: 15. Germline values: CDR1 MNHEY, CDR2 SMNVEV (reference sequence). The CDR3 totals 17 residues. The CDR3 spells CASSDLGVAGVFNEQFF. The CDR3 coding sequence is TGTGCCAGCAGCGACTTGGGGGTAGCGGGAGTATTCAATGAGCAGTTCTTC.

As regards this clone: The sample carries other DNA sequences with the same CDR3. The chain uses TRBV19 and TRBJ2-5, with TRBD2 matching over 11 bases. The CDR3 sequence is 15 residues long. The germline V gene has CDR1 LNHDA and CDR2 SQIVND (reference sequence). The V gene end was trimmed by 5 bases and the J gene end by 5 bases; junction bases not matched to a gene: 7. This CDR3 is CASSLAGGPRETQYF. In DNA form, the CDR3 reads TGTGCCAGTAGTTTAGCGGGAGGGCCCCGGGAGACCCAGTACTTC. The variable domain in full, completed from reference TRBV19 and TRBJ2-5, reads DGGITQSPKYLFRKEGQNVTLSCEQNLNHDAMYWYRQDPGQGLRLIYYSQIVNDFQKGDIAEGYSVSREKKESFPLTVTSAQKNPTAFYLCASSLAGGPRETQYFGPGTRLLVL.

V gene TRBV2 combines with J gene TRBJ1-1; TRBD1 matches at 8 bases. The CDR3 sequence is 15 residues long. Unmatched junction bases numbered 11, after V lost 6 bases and J lost 5 bases. CDR1 is SNHLY, CDR2 FYNNEI, per germline. The CDR3 region has the DNA TGTGCCAGCAGGCCCCCAAGGACAGGGTTGACTGAAGCTTTCTTT. Amino acid sequence: CASRPPRTGLTEAFF.

The V call is TRBV7-9, the J call TRBJ2-7, with D unresolved. The germline CDR1 and CDR2 sequences are SEHNR and FQNEAQ (reference sequence). The V and J ends lost 5 bases and 4 bases respectively, with 6 bases between them. The CDR3 runs 11 residues. Written as DNA, the CDR3 is TGTGCCAGCAGCACTAATTACGAGCAGTACTTC. Encoded protein: CASSTNYEQYF.

This clone was detected only once. V usage is TRBV5-4 and J usage is TRBJ2-7, with 7 bases aligning to TRBD2. CDR3 size: 14 residues. Germline assignment: CDR1 SGHNT and CDR2 YYREEE (reference sequence). V gave up 0 bases and J gave up 7 bases; unmatched junction bases: 7. The CDR3 DNA sequence: TGTGCCAGCAGCTTGGGAGGGAGGGCCAGGGAGCAGTACTTC. Translated: CASSLGGRAREQYF.

The chain combines TRBV5-1 with TRBJ2-7; D remains ambiguous. Trimming removed 4 bases from V and 0 bases from J, with 11 bases in between. The CDR3 is made up of 14 amino acids. CDR1 SGHRS and CDR2 YFSETQ come from the germline V gene. CDR3 bases: TGCGCCAGCAGCACCGACTCAACCTCCTACGAGCAGTACTTC. Its translation is CASSTDSTSYEQYF.

The chain links TRBV13 to TRBJ2-2; TRBD2 is a possible D gene (5 bases). The CDR3 extends over 16 amino acids. V lost 2 bases to trimming and J lost 0 bases, with 10 bases between them. Germline lookup yields CDR1 PRHDT and CDR2 FYEKMQ (reference sequence). The DNA of the CDR3 is TGTGCCAGCAGCTTAACGGCTAGCCCGAACACCGGGGAGCTGTTTTTT. Its protein product is CASSLTASPNTGELFF.

To note about this clone: One junction end does not reproduce the germline sequence, and a read error may be involved. This chain links TRBV11-2 with TRBJ2-1; tentatively, D is TRBD2 (6 bases). The CDR3 runs 11 residues. The germline V gene has CDR1 SGHAT and CDR2 FQNNGV. CDR3 in amino acids: CASSLGGKQFF. For the CDR3, the DNA is TGTGCCAGCAGTTTAGGCGGGAAGCAGTTCTTC.

The CDR3 coding sequence is TGTGCCAGCAGCCCTGGGGGGTCCTGGACTGAAGCTTTCTTT. Translating it yields CASSPGGSWTEAFF. The chain has TRBV7-9 and TRBJ1-1; tentatively, D is TRBD1 (5 bases). The V gene lost 5 bases and the J gene lost 5 bases, with 15 bases spanning the gap. Germline V CDR1 and CDR2: SEHNR, FQNEAQ (reference sequence). The CDR3 length is 14 residues.

The chain carries TRBV7-2 and TRBJ1-3, with a possible D match to TRBD1 (5 bases). V lost 5 bases to trimming and J lost 0 bases, with 11 bases between them. The CDR3 loop spans 15 amino acids. The germline gives CDR1 SGHTA, CDR2 FQGNSA. The CDR3 nucleotides are TGTGCCAGCAGCAAGGGACTGAGCTCTGGAAACACCATATATTTT. It encodes CASSKGLSSGNTIYF.

The gene calls are TRBV14 and TRBJ1-2; weak D call: TRBD1 (5 bases). Germline V gives CDR1 SGHDN, CDR2 FVKESK. This CDR3 has 13 amino acids. V was clipped by 4 bases and J by 6 bases, with 12 bases between them. The CDR3 region has the DNA TGTGCCAGCAGCCCTCGGACATTCGATGGCTACACCTTC. Protein: CASSPRTFDGYTF. The whole variable domain, remainder taken from reference TRBV14 and TRBJ1-2, is EAGVTQFPSHSVIEKGQTVTLRCDPISGHDNLYWYRRVMGKEIKFLLHFVKESKQDESGMPNNRFLAERTGGTYSTLKVQPAELEDSGVYFCASSPRTFDGYTFGSGTRLTVV.